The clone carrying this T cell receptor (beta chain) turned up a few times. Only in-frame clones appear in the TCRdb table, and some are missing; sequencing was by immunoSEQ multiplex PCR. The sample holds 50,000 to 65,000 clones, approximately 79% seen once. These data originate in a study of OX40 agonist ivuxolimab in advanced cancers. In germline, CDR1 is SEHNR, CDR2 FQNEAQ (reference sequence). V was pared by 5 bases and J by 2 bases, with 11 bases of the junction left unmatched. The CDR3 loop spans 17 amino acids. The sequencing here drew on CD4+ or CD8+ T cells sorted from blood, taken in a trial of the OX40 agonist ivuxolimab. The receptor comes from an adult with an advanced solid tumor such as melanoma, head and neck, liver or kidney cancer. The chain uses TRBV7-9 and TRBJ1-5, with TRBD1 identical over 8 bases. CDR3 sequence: CASSMLPGGVGNQPQHF. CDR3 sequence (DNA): TGTGCCAGCAGCATGCTACCAGGGGGCGTCGGCAATCAGCCCCAGCATTTT.